Presented here are 7 T cell receptor beta chains from one specimen sequenced in a study of vaccination effects on CD4 cells after COVID-19. Their antigen targets remain unknown. Before sequencing took place, the ViraFEST assay used viral peptide pools to expand antigen-specific CD4+ T cells. Culture lasted approximately 10 days before CD4+ T cell isolation. All study participants received two doses of BNT162b2 or mRNA-1273 vaccine. Here immunoSEQ multiplex PCR was the method, and the copy in TCRdb shows in-frame clones only, minus some. This sample carries about 15,000 clones, roughly 70% of them seen once, and the ten largest clones take 20% to 25%. Source: CD4+ T cells from PBMCs cultured with HCoV-NL63 spike peptides, taken after COVID-19 vaccination. These receptors were obtained from a human donor who received a COVID-19 vaccine.

This clone was seen only a few times. The chain couples TRBV15 to TRBJ2-5; no reliable D call. V was clipped by 0 bases and J by 5 bases, with 13 bases between them. This CDR3 spans 15 amino acids. The V gene's germline CDR1 is LNHNV and CDR2 YYDKDF (reference sequence). CDR3: CATSRDGAVWETQYF. The CDR3, as DNA: TGTGCCACCAGCAGAGATGGAGCAGTCTGGGAGACCCAGTACTTC.

The chain carries TRBV5-1 and TRBJ2-2; 8 nucleotides align to TRBD2. The CDR3 length is 16 residues. Germline-derived CDR1 and CDR2 are SGHRS and YFSETQ. The trim removed 4 bases at V and 3 bases at J, leaving 8 bases unmatched. The CDR3 spells CASSTDGGGYTGELFF. CDR3 nucleotides: TGCGCCAGCAGCACGGACGGGGGGGGTTACACCGGGGAGCTGTTTTTT.

V is TRBV18 and J is TRBJ2-1; 8 bases agree with TRBD1. The V segment lost 3 bases and the J segment 6 bases; nucleotides outside the gene matches: 7. Germline V CDR1 and CDR2: KGHSH, LQKENI. This CDR3 is 15 amino acids long. CDR3 sequence reads: CASSPPQGAINEQFF. The CDR3 DNA follows: TGTGCCAGCTCACCCCCGCAGGGGGCGATCAATGAGCAGTTCTTC.

The chain couples TRBV5-3 to TRBJ2-1; 8 nucleotides agree with TRBD2. TRBV5-3 is an ORF, and what it does is uncertain. Trimming took 1 base from V and 7 from J; bases not matched to a gene: 7. The CDR3 length is 15 residues. The CDR3 region has the DNA TGTGCCAGAAGCTTGAACGGGGGGGGCAGGAATGAGCAGTTCTTC. It is translated as CARSLNGGGRNEQFF.

This clone has only a few counts. The chain has TRBV12-5 and TRBJ1-5; no clear D. Trimming removed 1 base at V and 5 bases at J, with 6 bases between. Germline V gene lookup returns CDR1 LGHNT and CDR2 FRNRAP. The CDR3 is made up of 13 amino acids. CDR3 in amino acids: CASGLGGDQPQHF. CDR3 DNA: TGTGCTAGTGGTTTGGGTGGGGATCAGCCCCAGCATTTT.

This clone has a handful of counts. J is TRBJ1-2 and V is TRBV28; unclear D gene. The CDR3 totals 13 residues. Germline CDR1 is MDHEN and CDR2 is SYDVKM. The germline V and J ends were trimmed by 9 bases and 8 bases, with 19 bases remaining between them. The CDR3 region is CASTPEVPGGYTF. CDR3 bases: TGTGCCAGTACCCCGGAGGTCCCCGGGGGCTACACCTTC.

The V and J genes are TRBV11-2 and TRBJ2-1; 10 bases agree with TRBD2. The junction had 11 bases not matched to a gene; V was cut back by 8 bases and J by 7 bases. Looked up from germline, CDR1 is SGHAT and CDR2 is FQNNGV. This CDR3 is 15 amino acids long. The CDR3 DNA sequence: TGTGCCAGCCGTCCTAGCGGGGGATACGGGAATGAGCAGTTCTTC. Protein product: CASRPSGGYGNEQFF.